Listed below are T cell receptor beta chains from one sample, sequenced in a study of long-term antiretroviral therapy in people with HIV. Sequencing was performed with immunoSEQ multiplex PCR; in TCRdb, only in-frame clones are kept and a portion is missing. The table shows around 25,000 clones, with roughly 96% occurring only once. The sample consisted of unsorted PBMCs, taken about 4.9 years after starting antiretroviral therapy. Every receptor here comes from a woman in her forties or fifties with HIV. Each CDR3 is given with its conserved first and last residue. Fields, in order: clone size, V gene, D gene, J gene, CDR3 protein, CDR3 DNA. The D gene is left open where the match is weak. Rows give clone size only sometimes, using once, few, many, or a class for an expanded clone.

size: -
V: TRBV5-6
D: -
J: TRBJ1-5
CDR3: CASSLRAGSHSNQPQHF
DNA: TGTGCCAGCAGCTTGCGAGCAGGGTCCCATAGCAATCAGCCCCAGCATTTT

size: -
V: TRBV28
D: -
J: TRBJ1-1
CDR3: CASSYSVAVTNTEAFF
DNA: TGTGCCAGCAGTTACTCAGTCGCCGTAACGAACACTGAAGCTTTCTTT

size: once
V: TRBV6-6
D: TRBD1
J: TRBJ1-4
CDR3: CASRDGTGRRKLFF
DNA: TGTGCCAGCAGGGACGGGACAGGGAGACGAAAACTGTTTTTT

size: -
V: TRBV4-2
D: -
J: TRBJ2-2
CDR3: CASSQVLGVNTGELFF
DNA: TGTGCCAGCAGCCAAGTTTTAGGGGTTAACACCGGGGAGCTGTTTTTT

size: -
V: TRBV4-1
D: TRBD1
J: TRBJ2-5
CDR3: CASSQGGQGSGETQYF
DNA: TGCGCCAGCAGCCAAGGGGGACAGGGGTCGGGGGAGACCCAGTACTTC

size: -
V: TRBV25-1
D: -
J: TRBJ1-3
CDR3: CASSREGNSGNTIYF
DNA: TGTGCCAGCAGTCGGGAAGGGAATTCTGGAAACACCATATATTTT

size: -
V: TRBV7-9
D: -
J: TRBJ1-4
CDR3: CASSQPRLEKLFF
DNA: TGTGCCAGCAGCCAGCCGCGACTTGAAAAACTGTTTTTT

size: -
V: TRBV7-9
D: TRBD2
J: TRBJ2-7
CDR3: CASSRTSGTYEQYF
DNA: TGTGCCAGCAGCCGGACTAGCGGCACCTACGAGCAGTACTTC

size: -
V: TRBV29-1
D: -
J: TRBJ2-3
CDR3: CSVGATRTDTQYF
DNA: TGCAGCGTTGGAGCGACTCGCACAGATACGCAGTATTTT

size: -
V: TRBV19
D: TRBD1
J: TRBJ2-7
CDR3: CASSISPGQGPQGQYF
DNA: TGTGCCAGTAGTATTTCACCGGGACAGGGACCCCAGGGGCAGTACTTC

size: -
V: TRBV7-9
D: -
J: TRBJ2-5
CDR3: CASSLRKTQYF
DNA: TGTGCCAGCAGCTTAAGGAAGACCCAGTACTTC

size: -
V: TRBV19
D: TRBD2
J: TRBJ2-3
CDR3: CASSIGGRVTDTQYF
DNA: TGTGCCAGTAGTATAGGCGGGAGGGTAACAGATACGCAGTATTTT

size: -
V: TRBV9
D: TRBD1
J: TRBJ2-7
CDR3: CASSVGDRVSYEQYF
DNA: TGTGCCAGCAGCGTAGGGGACAGGGTTTCCTACGAGCAGTACTTC

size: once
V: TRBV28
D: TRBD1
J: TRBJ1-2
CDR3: CASSPPAGGESYGYTF
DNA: TGTGCCAGCAGTCCACCTGCAGGGGGCGAAAGCTATGGCTACACCTTC

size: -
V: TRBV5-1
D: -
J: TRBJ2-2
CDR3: CASSLYGGEAGELFF
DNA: TGCGCCAGCAGCTTGTATGGCGGGGAGGCCGGGGAGCTGTTTTTT

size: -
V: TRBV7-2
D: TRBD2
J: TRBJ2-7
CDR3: CASSLARTSREQYF
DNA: TGTGCCAGCAGCTTAGCGCGGACTAGCCGCGAGCAGTACTTC

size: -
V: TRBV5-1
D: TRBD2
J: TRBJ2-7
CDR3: CASSSTSGISYEQYF
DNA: TGCGCCAGCAGCTCGACTAGCGGGATTTCCTACGAGCAGTACTTC

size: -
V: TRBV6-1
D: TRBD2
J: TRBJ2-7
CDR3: CASSEGGMTSGSFNEQYF
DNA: TGTGCCAGCAGTGAAGGGGGGATGACTAGCGGGAGCTTCAACGAGCAGTACTTC

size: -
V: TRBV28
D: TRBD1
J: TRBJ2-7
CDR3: CASWDRPSYEQYF
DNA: TGTGCCAGTTGGGACAGACCTTCCTACGAGCAGTACTTC